The text below deals with one TCR beta chain. The CDR3 runs 15 residues. Looked up from germline, CDR1 is LGHNA and CDR2 is YNFKEQ. These data originate in a study of T cells expressing NK-cell markers. Turning to the study itself: The study sequenced eight donors, seven HCMV-seropositive and one seronegative.

TCRdb reprocessed the 5' RACE reads, keeping one entry per CDR3 protein, no DNA. The sample includes about 380,000 distinct CDR3 sequences. The chain couples TRBV4-2 to TRBJ2-3; TCRdb's D gene call, TRBD1, goes unchecked for lack of DNA. The sequenced material came from blood T cells: a sorted CD56 or NKG2C T cell subset, CD4+ or CD8+ T cells, or bulk PBMC T cells (not recorded which). The clonotype comes from a man aged 18 to 69 in good health. CDR3 residues: CAAGSGGESTDTQYF.